A single sample gave rise to the 5 T cell receptor beta chains below, sequenced in a study of early stage breast cancer tumors. The repertoire was sequenced with immunoSEQ multiplex PCR; TCRdb's copy has only in-frame clones and lacks some. The sample yields some 5,000 clones, around 70% seen once. Sequencing was done on a sample of normal breast tissue next to the tumor. These TCRs come from a person aged 55 to 75 with breast cancer.

The CDR3 DNA follows: TGTGCCAGCAGCTTAGTACTTTCGGCAGCGGGCTACACCTTC. Protein: CASSLVLSAAGYTF. The chain uses TRBV7-8 and TRBJ1-2, with D hard to call. In germline, CDR1 is SGHVS, CDR2 FQNEAQ. The CDR3 extends over 14 amino acids. The ends were cut back, 1 base at V and 8 bases at J, with 14 bases in the middle.

Regarding this clone: A read error may account for a junction end that differs from germline. The rearrangement joins TRBV7-2 to TRBJ2-4; D is uncertain. CDR3 length equals 15 residues. Germline CDR1 SGHTA, CDR2 FQGNSA. The CDR3, as DNA: TGTGCCAGCAGTTTAGACCGGGCAGGTGCAAACATTCAGTACTTC. Translated, it gives CASSLDRAGANIQYF.

The chain joins TRBV21-1 to TRBJ2-1; the D call in the table, TRBD1, was not verified against the DNA. TRBV21-1 constitutes a pseudogene. The CDR3 covers 15 residues. CDR3 bases: TGTGCCAGCAGACACCGGGACAGGGGTTTGGGTGAGCAGTTCTTC. Translating it yields CASRHRDRGLGEQFF.

The sample holds one count of this clone. The chain is built from TRBV2 and TRBJ2-2; tentatively, D is TRBD1 or TRBD2 (5 bases each). Germline CDR1 SNHLY, CDR2 FYNNEI. V was shortened by 6 bases and J by 4 bases, with 18 bases between the two germline ends. The CDR3 totals 16 residues. CDR3 DNA sequence: TGTGCCAGCAGCCCTACGCTGGGGGACGTCACCGGGGAGCTGTTTTTT. As protein: CASSPTLGDVTGELFF. Supplemented by reference TRBV2 and TRBJ2-2, the full variable domain reads EPEVTQTPSHQVTQMGQEVILRCVPISNHLYFYWYRQILGQKVEFLVSFYNNEISEKSEIFDDQFSVERPDGSNFTLKIRSTKLEDSAMYFCASSPTLGDVTGELFFGEGSRLTVL.

The rearrangement joins TRBV5-6 to TRBJ2-5; the D call may be TRBD1 or TRBD2 (5 bases each). From germline, CDR1 is SGHDT and CDR2 YYEEEE. With 4 bases removed from V and 5 bases from J, the gap between germline ends came to 18 bases. This CDR3 is built from 15 residues. In DNA form, the CDR3 reads TGTGCCAGCAGCGCCCAGGGTTTGGGAGAGGAGACCCAGTACTTC. It yields the protein CASSAQGLGEETQYF.